What follows is one T cell receptor beta chain and its context. RNA amounts of about 0.5 to 1 ug underwent reverse transcription with random hexamers. An immunoSEQ multiplex PCR amplified TCR beta CDR3 over 54 Vbeta and 13 Jbeta. TCRdb re-called the immunoSEQ multiplex PCR reads through MiXCR, storing one row per CDR3 protein. The repertoire includes roughly 150,000 distinct CDR3 sequences, roughly 94% of them detected once, and 0.2% to 0.25% sits in the top ten. The study sequenced TCR beta in blood CD8+ and CD4+ T cells. The data belong to a study of CD8 T cells in Susac syndrome. The CDR3 runs to 15 residues. Germline V gene sequence: CDR1 MGHDK, CDR2 SYGVNS. Trimming shortened V by 1 base and J by 3 bases, and 13 bases separated the two germline ends.

The J gene is TRBJ2-7, the V gene TRBV25-1; a weak D match, TRBD1 (6 bases). The receptor comes from a human donor with multiple sclerosis. Material for sequencing was CD8+ T cells from PBMCs. CDR3 sequence reads: CASSELGQGFYEQYF. CDR3 sequence (DNA): TGTGCCAGCAGTGAATTGGGGCAGGGGTTCTACGAGCAGTACTTC.